The sequence of this T cell receptor (beta chain) was determined in a study of Ad26.COV2.S vaccination and SARS-CoV-2 variants. The table came from immunoSEQ multiplex PCR; TCRdb's copy has only in-frame clones and leaves some out. The sample yields hundreds of thousands of clones, about 93% seen once. V was pared by 8 bases and J by 3 bases, with 6 bases of the junction left unmatched. The CDR3 is 13 amino acids. This clone was counted once. Stated treatment: around 19 received Ad26.COV2.S at low or high dose, single or two shots; several received placebo; per-sample allocation not given. Sampling took place 63 days after the first vaccine or placebo injection. Within Boston, the person who donated was an adult of 18-55 years.

This material consisted of peripheral blood, taken in a trial of Ad26.COV2.S vaccine versus placebo. The chain has TRBV12-3 or TRBV12-4 and TRBJ1-2; 7 bases line up with TRBD1. This TCR came from a person between 18 and 59 years old who received the Ad26.COV2.S COVID-19 vaccine or a placebo. CDR3 sequence (DNA): TGTGCCAGCGGAACAGGGGATTACTATGGCTACACCTTC. Protein sequence: CASGTGDYYGYTF.